This passage covers 27 T cell receptor beta chains from one sample sequenced in a study of T cell changes during pregnancy in multiple sclerosis. Clones were read by immunoSEQ multiplex PCR, and TCRdb kept only the in-frame ones, dropping some. The sample contains about 67,000 clones, about 91% of which appear only once. The input for sequencing was peripheral blood, taken in the first trimester of pregnancy. These receptors all come from a female donor with multiple sclerosis, enrolled in a pregnancy study.

The gene calls are TRBV7-6 and TRBJ1-5; TRBD1 matches at 7 bases. Germline V lookup: CDR1 SGHVS, CDR2 FNYEAQ. The V segment lost 2 bases and the J segment 2 bases; nucleotides outside the gene matches: 3. There are 15 residues in the CDR3. The CDR3 nucleotides read TGTGCCAGCAGCTTATCCGGGACAGGCAATCAGCCCCAGCATTTT. Residues: CASSLSGTGNQPQHF.

The CDR3 protein is CATLGGENTEAFF. In DNA, the CDR3 is TGTGCCACCTTGGGGGGGGAGAACACTGAAGCTTTCTTT. The chain combines TRBV28 with TRBJ1-1, with a tentative D call TRBD1 (5 bases). With 10 bases removed from V and 1 base from J, the gap between germline ends came to 13 bases. Germline V lookup: CDR1 MDHEN, CDR2 SYDVKM. The CDR3 extends over 13 amino acids. The whole variable domain, remainder taken from reference TRBV28 and TRBJ1-1, is DVKVTQSSRYLVKRTGEKVFLECVQDMDHENMFWYRQDPGLGLRLIYFSYDVKMKEKGDIPEGYSVSREKKERFSLILESASTNQTSMYLCATLGGENTEAFFGQGTRLTVV.

This chain connects TRBV7-9 to TRBJ2-5; tentatively, D is TRBD1 (6 bases). CDR3 length: 16 amino acids. V was clipped by 5 bases and J by 1 base, with 17 bases between them. Per germline, CDR1 SEHNR and CDR2 FQNEAQ (reference sequence). The CDR3 loop is CASSPLERDIQETQYF. The CDR3 DNA follows: TGTGCCAGCAGCCCCCTTGAACGGGACATCCAAGAGACCCAGTACTTC. Based on the CDR3 plus reference TRBV7-9 and TRBJ2-5, the full variable domain is DTGVSQNPRHKITKRGQNVTFRCDPISEHNRLYWYRQTLGQGPEFLTYFQNEAQLEKSRLLSDRFSAERPKGSFSTLEIQRTEQGDSAMYLCASSPLERDIQETQYFGPGTRLLVL.

The chain carries TRBV9 and TRBJ2-1; 10 bases align to TRBD2. The germline gives CDR1 SGDLS, CDR2 YYNGEE. The CDR3 runs 16 residues. The ends lost 0 bases at V and 7 bases at J; junction bases unmatched: 7. This chain's CDR3 is CASSVGERGGLNEQFF. The CDR3 coding sequence is TGTGCCAGCAGCGTAGGGGAGCGGGGGGGCTTAAATGAGCAGTTCTTC.

This clone occurred once. This chain joins TRBV19 and TRBJ1-1, with D possibly matching TRBD1 (6 bases). Germline V gene lookup returns CDR1 LNHDA and CDR2 SQIVND (reference sequence). CDR3 length: 13 amino acids. V dropped 4 bases and J dropped 3 bases, with 9 bases sitting between them. The CDR3 bases are TGTGCCAGTAGTAGGGACATCCACACTGAAGCTTTCTTT. Its protein is CASSRDIHTEAFF. The complete variable domain, with remaining parts taken from reference TRBV19 and TRBJ1-1, reads DGGITQSPKYLFRKEGQNVTLSCEQNLNHDAMYWYRQDPGQGLRLIYYSQIVNDFQKGDIAEGYSVSREKKESFPLTVTSAQKNPTAFYLCASSRDIHTEAFFGQGTRLTVV.

In DNA form, the CDR3 reads TGTGCCAGCAGTCCCGGTAACCTTAACTATGGCTACACCTTC. Its translation is CASSPGNLNYGYTF. The chain links TRBV28 to TRBJ1-2; the D is unclear. The CDR3 length is 14 residues. CDR1 is MDHEN and CDR2 is SYDVKM in the germline V gene. Trimming took 5 bases from V and 1 from J, leaving 11 bases between them.

The rearrangement uses TRBV19 and TRBJ2-4; D is unclear. CDR3 length equals 15 residues. Germline V gives CDR1 LNHDA, CDR2 SQIVND (reference sequence). With 2 bases removed from V and 0 bases from J, the gap between germline ends came to 8 bases. The CDR3 reads CASSISPVAKNIQYF. The DNA for the CDR3 is TGTGCCAGTAGTATAAGTCCAGTAGCCAAAAACATTCAGTACTTC. Based on the CDR3 plus reference TRBV19 and TRBJ2-4, the full variable domain is DGGITQSPKYLFRKEGQNVTLSCEQNLNHDAMYWYRQDPGQGLRLIYYSQIVNDFQKGDIAEGYSVSREKKESFPLTVTSAQKNPTAFYLCASSISPVAKNIQYFGAGTRLSVL.

The chain couples TRBV5-4 to TRBJ2-1; D uncertain. Germline V gives CDR1 SGHNT, CDR2 YYREEE (reference sequence). V gave up 0 bases and J gave up 8 bases, with 9 bases separating them. This CDR3 region has 13 residues. The CDR3 DNA reads as TGTGCCAGCAGCTTGGCCTCCGGTCATGAGCAGTTCTTC. This gives the protein CASSLASGHEQFF.

The rearrangement links TRBV5-4 to TRBJ1-2, with D tentatively TRBD1 (6 bases). The CDR3 spans 13 residues. Trimming removed 3 bases at V and 4 bases at J, with 10 bases between. Germline V lookup: CDR1 SGHNT, CDR2 YYREEE (reference sequence). The DNA for the CDR3 is TGTGCCAGCAGCTCTACAGGGAGCTATGGCTACACCTTC. As protein: CASSSTGSYGYTF.

J is TRBJ2-3 and V is TRBV9, with 12 bases fitting TRBD2. CDR1 is SGDLS and CDR2 is YYNGEE in the germline V gene. With 3 bases clipped from V and 6 bases from J, the junction kept 5 bases outside the gene matches. This CDR3 has 15 residues. CDR3 in DNA: TGTGCCAGCAGCGACCGACTAGCGGGAGCTGATACGCAGTATTTT. Protein sequence: CASSDRLAGADTQYF.

This rearrangement joins TRBV2 to TRBJ1-4; D remains ambiguous. Trimming stripped 1 base from V and 11 bases from J, with 17 bases between. The CDR3 loop spans 15 amino acids. Germline CDR1 is SNHLY and CDR2 is FYNNEI. The chain's CDR3 is CASSEGSGEGEKLFF. The CDR3 DNA is TGTGCCAGCAGTGAAGGCAGTGGGGAGGGTGAGAAACTGTTTTTT.

The genes are TRBV30 and TRBJ1-5; maybe TRBD1 (6 bases). This CDR3 contains 13 residues. V shed 2 bases and J shed 5 bases, with 10 bases lying between them. The germline V gene encodes CDR1 GTSNPN and CDR2 SVGIG (reference sequence). CDR3 coding DNA: TGTGCCTGGAGTAGAGGGGGTGATCAGCCCCAGCATTTT. This translates into CAWSRGGDQPQHF.

The chain couples TRBV9 to TRBJ2-2, with 8 bases that match TRBD2. From germline, CDR1 is SGDLS and CDR2 YYNGEE. After removal of 0 bases from V and 3 bases from J, the junction contained 4 bases not matched to a gene. The CDR3 has 16 residues. The CDR3 bases are TGTGCCAGCAGCGTAGGAGGGACTAGATACACCGGGGAGCTGTTTTTT. Residues: CASSVGGTRYTGELFF.

J is TRBJ2-5 and V is TRBV5-4; weak D call: TRBD2 (6 bases). The ends were cut back, 4 bases at V and 2 bases at J, with 9 bases in the middle. The CDR3 totals 13 residues. The V gene's germline CDR1 is SGHNT and CDR2 YYREEE (reference sequence). CDR3 sequence: CASSRTTQETQYF. The CDR3 DNA is TGTGCCAGCAGCCGGACTACACAAGAGACCCAGTACTTC.

This chain connects TRBV29-1 to TRBJ2-1; 10 bases align to TRBD2. This CDR3 is 18 amino acids long. Germline V gene lookup returns CDR1 SQVTM and CDR2 ANQGSEA. Unmatched junction bases numbered 19, after V lost 4 bases and J lost 7 bases. CDR3 protein: CSVGYLLAGDIVGNEQFF. The CDR3 DNA sequence: TGCAGCGTTGGTTATTTGCTAGCGGGAGACATAGTGGGGAATGAGCAGTTCTTC.

This rearrangement joins TRBV19 to TRBJ2-7; TRBD2 matches 7 bases. This CDR3 comprises 15 residues. The germline V gene has CDR1 LNHDA and CDR2 SQIVND (reference sequence). The J segment lost 3 bases and the V segment lost 5 bases, leaving 10 bases of the junction unmatched. The CDR3 DNA is TGTGCCAGTAGTGTCGGCAGCGGGGTGGTCTACGAGCAGTACTTC. This gives the protein CASSVGSGVVYEQYF.

This sequence joins TRBV7-6 and TRBJ2-7, with 12 bases lining up with TRBD1. Germline CDR1 reads SGHVS; CDR2 reads FNYEAQ. The V and J ends lost 3 bases and 5 bases, in that order; junction bases with no gene match: 5. This CDR3 contains 15 residues. The CDR3 DNA follows: TGTGCCAGCAGCTTCCGGGACAGGGGGCAAGACGAGCAGTACTTC. It is translated as CASSFRDRGQDEQYF.

Remarks on this clone: In the same sample, other DNA sequences code for this CDR3. The gene calls are TRBV5-1 and TRBJ2-1; 8 nucleotides align to TRBD2. The germline V gene has CDR1 SGHRS and CDR2 YFSETQ. This CDR3 is 14 amino acids long. Losses at the gene ends were 1 base for V and 3 bases for J; bases not matched to a gene: 0. DNA of the CDR3: TGCGCCAGCAGCTTGCGGGGGGGCTACAATGAGCAGTTCTTC. This sequence encodes CASSLRGGYNEQFF. The variable domain in full, completed from reference TRBV5-1 and TRBJ2-1, reads KAGVTQTPRYLIKTRGQQVTLSCSPISGHRSVSWYQQTPGQGLQFLFEYFSETQRNKGNFPGRFSGRQFSNSRSEMNVSTLELGDSALYLCASSLRGGYNEQFFGPGTRLTVL.

The genes are TRBV30 and TRBJ2-1; the match to TRBD2 covers 7 bases. Germline V gene lookup returns CDR1 GTSNPN and CDR2 SVGIG (reference sequence). This CDR3 spans 13 amino acids. V lost 3 bases and J lost 10; bases outside the gene matches: 9. The CDR3 is CAWSPTWGGEQFF. As DNA, the CDR3 is TGTGCCTGGAGCCCAACGTGGGGGGGGGAGCAGTTCTTC. The whole variable domain, remainder taken from reference TRBV30 and TRBJ2-1, is SQTIHQWPATLVQPVGSPLSLECTVEGTSNPNLYWYRQAAGRGLQLLFYSVGIGQISSEVPQNLSASRPQDRQFILSSKKLLLSDSGFYLCAWSPTWGGEQFFGPGTRLTVL.

This rearrangement joins TRBV2 to TRBJ2-2, with D perhaps TRBD2 (5 bases). The CDR3 is 16 residues long. CDR1 is SNHLY and CDR2 is FYNNEI in the germline V gene. V gave up 9 bases and J gave up 2 bases, with 19 bases separating them. The CDR3 region is CARSSRALENTGELFF. Here the CDR3 DNA reads TGTGCCAGATCCTCGAGGGCCTTGGAAAACACCGGGGAGCTGTTTTTT.

The rearrangement joins TRBV2 to TRBJ1-1, with a weak D call TRBD1 (6 bases). Germline V lookup: CDR1 SNHLY, CDR2 FYNNEI. This CDR3 has 14 amino acids. Trimming left V 6 bases short and J 1 base short, with 12 bases between. In DNA form, the CDR3 reads TGTGCCAGCAGCCAACAGGGATCGAACACTGAAGCTTTCTTT. It specifies CASSQQGSNTEAFF.

The V and J genes are TRBV7-9 and TRBJ1-2; 7 bases agree with TRBD1. Germline V CDR1 and CDR2: SEHNR, FQNEAQ (reference sequence). With V trimmed by 5 bases and J by 6 bases, 3 bases remained unmatched. There are 12 residues in the CDR3. The CDR3 sequence: CASSQGVHGYTF. The DNA of the CDR3 is TGTGCCAGCAGCCAGGGGGTTCATGGCTACACCTTC.

The chain links TRBV9 to TRBJ2-3, with TRBD2 matching 7 bases. CDR3 size: 15 residues. V lost 1 base, J lost 3 bases, and 5 bases stayed unmatched. Germline V gene data show CDR1 as SGDLS and CDR2 as YYNGEE. CDR3 sequence: CASSVWAGETDTQYF. CDR3 coding DNA: TGTGCCAGCAGCGTATGGGCGGGGGAAACAGATACGCAGTATTTT.

This clone was seen once. The CDR3 spells CASSLTSTTSEQYF. The CDR3 DNA reads as TGTGCCAGCAGCCTCACCTCAACAACTAGCGAGCAGTACTTC. V gene TRBV7-8 combines with J gene TRBJ2-7; TRBD2 might be the D (5 bases). Germline V gene sequence: CDR1 SGHVS, CDR2 FQNEAQ. Trimming stripped 5 bases from V and 6 bases from J, with 17 bases between. There are 14 residues in the CDR3.

The chain joins TRBV7-2 to TRBJ1-5; 7 nucleotides match TRBD1. V was pared by 2 bases and J by 3 bases, with 4 bases of the junction left unmatched. Germline lookup yields CDR1 SGHTA and CDR2 FQGNSA. The CDR3 consists of 15 residues. The CDR3 sequence: CASSLTTGYNQPQHF. The DNA of the CDR3 is TGTGCCAGCAGCTTAACGACAGGGTACAATCAGCCCCAGCATTTT.

The rearrangement uses TRBV19 and TRBJ1-5, with a weak D call TRBD1 (6 bases). Trimming pared 8 bases from V and 0 bases from J, leaving 26 bases between. This CDR3 region has 19 residues. CDR1 and CDR2 from the germline V gene are LNHDA and SQIVND (reference sequence). The CDR3 sequence: CASLSQVRGGTNSNQPQHF. DNA of the CDR3: TGTGCCAGTCTCAGCCAGGTCAGGGGTGGTACGAATAGCAATCAGCCCCAGCATTTT.

The rearrangement links TRBV20-1 to TRBJ2-7, with TRBD1 matching over 8 bases. The CDR3 extends over 11 amino acids. Germline loops: CDR1 DFQATT, CDR2 SNEGSKA (reference sequence). The J segment lost 6 bases and the V segment lost 6 bases, leaving 4 bases of the junction unmatched. In nucleotides, the CDR3 is TGCAGTGCCCTGGACAGGGTCGAGCAGTACTTC. Its translation: CSALDRVEQYF.